This entry concerns a single TCR beta chain. The data are from a study of T cell responses to AZD1222 COVID-19 vaccine. Profiled with immunoSEQ multiplex PCR; TCRdb holds only in-frame clones, not every one. The sample lists nearly 110,000 clones, nearly 90% occurring once. The TCR sequence derives from an adult who received the AZD1222 COVID-19 vaccine. The sample was peripheral blood, taken 28 days after the second AZD1222 dose.

For the CDR3, the DNA is TGTGCCAGTAGTGGAGGGTTACAAGAGACCCAGTACTTC. Encoded protein: CASSGGLQETQYF. V and J are TRBV19 and TRBJ2-5, with a possible D match to TRBD2 (6 bases). V lost 5 bases and J lost 2, with 9 bases in between. Germline V CDR1 and CDR2: LNHDA, SQIVND (reference sequence). This CDR3 contains 13 residues.